This TCR beta chain was obtained from a study of blood T cell repertoires in COVID-19. On the study more broadly: Samples came from the United States, Italy and Spain, spanning acute and convalescent COVID-19. Sources were T cells, B-cell-depleted T cells, or PBMCs; the material itself was cDNA or gDNA.

The V gene end was trimmed by 10 bases and the J gene end by 4 bases; junction bases not matched to a gene: 13. Germline-derived CDR1 and CDR2 are SGHVS and FQNEAQ. This CDR3 is built from 16 residues. The table came from immunoSEQ multiplex PCR; TCRdb's copy has only in-frame clones and leaves some out. The sample contains 98,000 or so clones, around 83% of which appear only once. The sequencing sample was made of peripheral blood. V is TRBV7-8 and J is TRBJ1-4; 9 bases line up with TRBD1. This sequence was found in a woman aged 55-70 years in a cohort sampled during active or convalescent COVID-19. CDR3 region: CATGEGHRGRNEKLFF. The CDR3 nucleotides read TGTGCCACTGGAGAAGGGCACAGGGGGCGTAATGAAAAACTGTTTTTT.